The T cell receptor (beta chain) under discussion was sequenced for a study of shared clonotypes between healthy human individuals. PCR replicates from unsorted PBMC used roughly 300 ng DNA, and this amount was 25,000 to 35,000 T cell genomes. Produced via immunoSEQ multiplex PCR; TCRdb's table is partial and in-frame only. The sample lists hundreds of thousands of clones; roughly 83% were seen once. Germline CDR1 MNHNS, CDR2 SASEGT. The V end was cut by 9 bases, the J end by 1 base, with 6 bases between. The CDR3 has 11 amino acids. The healthy adult donors were HIV-negative and reported no recent acute infections or vaccinations. Among the donors, all were Caucasian adults who lived in Nashville, Tennessee. In unsorted samples, genomic DNA was obtained using about 90 million PBMCs.

Sequenced sample: PBMCs. This TCR came from a woman aged 40 to 50 in good health. Some clones in this sample may be carry-over from other donors' samples. The rearrangement links TRBV6-1 to TRBJ1-2; D uncertain. The CDR3 loop reads CASWFNYGYTF. In DNA form, the CDR3 reads TGTGCCAGTTGGTTTAACTATGGCTACACCTTC.